These 32 T cell receptor beta chains were sequenced from one sample in a study of Graves' ophthalmopathy and Graves' hyperthyroidism. The TCR beta CDR3 regions underwent amplification from RNA transcripts. Second-round multiplex PCR followed a first-round RT-PCR using HTBI primers. TCRdb reanalysed the multiplex PCR reads using MiXCR and keeps one entry per CDR3 protein. The sample carries 400,000 to 450,000 distinct CDR3 sequences, 20% to 25% recorded once. Material: peripheral blood. These receptors were collected from a young woman with stable Graves' hyperthyroidism.

This clonotype has a count of ten or more. This chain joins TRBV5-1 and TRBJ2-7; no definite D call. The V gene's germline CDR1 is SGHRS and CDR2 YFSETQ. This CDR3 has 11 residues. V gave up 3 bases and J gave up 5 bases, with 6 bases separating them. The CDR3 protein is CASSSVDEQYF. The CDR3 DNA sequence: TGCGCCAGCAGCTCCGTAGACGAGCAGTACTTC.

This clonotype was counted at least ten times. This sequence joins TRBV20-1 and TRBJ1-5; D is undetermined. CDR1 and CDR2 (germline): DFQATT, SNEGSKA (reference sequence). V dropped 1 base and J dropped 3 bases, with 7 bases sitting between them. This CDR3 region has 13 residues. DNA for the CDR3: TGCAGTGCTAGAGCCTTGGACAATCAGCCCCAGCATTTT. It translates to CSARALDNQPQHF.

This clonotype was detected ten times or more. The J gene is TRBJ2-4, the V gene TRBV19, with D possibly TRBD1 on 6 matching bases. The V end was cut by 2 bases, the J end by 5 bases, with 10 bases between. The CDR3 runs 14 residues. Germline-derived CDR1 and CDR2 are LNHDA and SQIVND (reference sequence). The CDR3 region is CASSIRRGENIQYF. DNA for the CDR3: TGTGCCAGTAGTATACGCAGGGGAGAAAACATTCAGTACTTC.

This clonotype was recorded at least ten times. The junction departs from the called germline gene at one end, perhaps through a read error. V gene TRBV6-1 combines with J gene TRBJ2-5; D may be TRBD2 (5 bases). Germline values: CDR1 MNHNS, CDR2 SASEGT. The length of the CDR3 is 12 residues. CDR3 sequence (DNA): TGTGCCAGCAGTCGTGGTGGGGAGACCCGGTACTTC. Protein sequence: CASSRGGETRYF.

This clonotype was seen at least ten times. The chain recombines TRBV5-1 with TRBJ2-7; 14 nucleotides line up with TRBD2. This CDR3 is 20 amino acids long. V shed 2 bases and J 2 bases; nucleotides not matched to a gene: 15. Germline V lookup: CDR1 SGHRS, CDR2 YFSETQ. CDR3 in DNA: TGCGCCAGCAGCTTTGGAACACCGGGACTAGCGGGAGTGGCGCCCTACGAGCAGTACTTC. Protein product: CASSFGTPGLAGVAPYEQYF. Together with reference TRBV5-1 and TRBJ2-7, the CDR3 gives the full variable domain: KAGVTQTPRYLIKTRGQQVTLSCSPISGHRSVSWYQQTPGQGLQFLFEYFSETQRNKGNFPGRFSGRQFSNSRSEMNVSTLELGDSALYLCASSFGTPGLAGVAPYEQYFGPGTRLTVT.

This clonotype was seen more than once but under ten times. The chain joins TRBV28 to TRBJ2-4, with 7 nucleotides matching TRBD1. Germline V lookup: CDR1 MDHEN, CDR2 SYDVKM. Germline trimming cut 3 bases from V and 7 bases from J; bases unmatched to any gene: 3. The CDR3 runs to 13 residues. This CDR3 is CASSFLTGNIQYF. CDR3 nucleotide sequence: TGTGCCAGCAGTTTTTTGACAGGGAACATTCAGTACTTC. Variable domain in full (rest from reference TRBV28 and TRBJ2-4): DVKVTQSSRYLVKRTGEKVFLECVQDMDHENMFWYRQDPGLGLRLIYFSYDVKMKEKGDIPEGYSVSREKKERFSLILESASTNQTSMYLCASSFLTGNIQYFGAGTRLSVL.

This clonotype was detected ten times or more. The V gene is TRBV20-1, the J gene TRBJ2-6, with D tentatively TRBD1 (6 bases). The CDR3 extends over 16 amino acids. From germline, CDR1 is DFQATT and CDR2 SNEGSKA (reference sequence). V gave up 1 base and J gave up 0 bases, with 10 bases separating them. CDR3 sequence (DNA): TGCAGTGCTAGAGCATACAGGGACTCTGGGGCCAACGTCCTGACTTTC. As protein: CSARAYRDSGANVLTF.

This clonotype appeared many times. The chain couples TRBV28 to TRBJ2-7; no clear D gene. This CDR3 has 15 residues. Germline CDR1 reads MDHEN; CDR2 reads SYDVKM. V dropped 2 bases and J dropped 2 bases, with 13 bases sitting between them. The CDR3 spells CASSLNSFFAYEQYF. The DNA of the CDR3 is TGTGCCAGCAGTTTAAATAGTTTCTTCGCCTACGAGCAGTACTTC. The full variable domain, its missing parts supplied by reference TRBV28 and TRBJ2-7, is DVKVTQSSRYLVKRTGEKVFLECVQDMDHENMFWYRQDPGLGLRLIYFSYDVKMKEKGDIPEGYSVSREKKERFSLILESASTNQTSMYLCASSLNSFFAYEQYFGPGTRLTVT.

This clonotype was observed a few times. The chain has TRBV12-3 or TRBV12-4 and TRBJ2-7; no clear D. CDR3 size: 13 residues. Deletions cut 6 bases from V and 7 bases from J, with 16 bases between. CDR3 loop: CASRPGPAWEQYF. For the CDR3, the DNA is TGTGCCAGCAGACCTGGCCCCGCCTGGGAGCAGTACTTC.

This clonotype was observed at least ten times. The gene calls are TRBV18 and TRBJ2-7; D unresolved. V dropped 5 bases and J dropped 6 bases, with 14 bases sitting between them. The CDR3 is 13 residues long. Germline V gene lookup returns CDR1 KGHSH and CDR2 LQKENI. This chain's CDR3 is CASSNGSPPEQYF. The CDR3 nucleotides read TGTGCCAGCTCAAACGGGTCGCCCCCCGAGCAGTACTTC.

This clonotype was seen at least ten times. V usage is TRBV28 and J usage is TRBJ1-2; D unresolved. V gave up 3 bases and J gave up 6 bases, with 14 bases separating them. The germline gives CDR1 MDHEN, CDR2 SYDVKM. CDR3 length equals 14 residues. In DNA form, the CDR3 reads TGTGCCAGCAGTTTCCCGACCGGGAGAGATGGCTACACCTTC. Translated: CASSFPTGRDGYTF.

This clonotype has just a few counts. This chain joins TRBV7-9 and TRBJ1-1; D possibly corresponds to TRBD1 (5 bases). The CDR3 runs to 14 residues. V lost 3 bases, J lost 2 bases, and 10 bases lay in between. Germline V gives CDR1 SEHNR, CDR2 FQNEAQ (reference sequence). Here the CDR3 reads CASSFGTENTEAFF. CDR3 bases: TGTGCCAGCAGCTTCGGGACGGAAAACACTGAAGCTTTCTTT.

V gene TRBV6-5 combines with J gene TRBJ1-6, with TRBD1 as a possible D gene (6 bases). CDR1 and CDR2 (germline): MNHEY, SVGAGI. This CDR3 contains 14 residues. The V gene lost 4 bases and the J gene lost 5 bases, with 9 bases spanning the gap. CDR3 sequence reads: CASSWGDNNSPLHF. CDR3 in DNA: TGTGCCAGCAGTTGGGGGGACAATAATTCACCCCTCCACTTT.

This clonotype was observed at least ten times. The chain is built from TRBV19 and TRBJ1-1; D is unclear. The CDR3 runs 15 residues. Trimming left V 5 bases short and J 2 bases short, with 15 bases between. Germline CDR1 is LNHDA and CDR2 is SQIVND (reference sequence). Written as DNA, the CDR3 is TGTGCCAGTAGTCGAGGGTTGCAGATCAACACTGAAGCTTTCTTT. This sequence encodes CASSRGLQINTEAFF.

This clonotype was observed at least ten times. The rearrangement joins TRBV12-3 or TRBV12-4 to TRBJ2-5, with 9 positions matching TRBD1. The CDR3 runs 18 residues. V was clipped by 0 bases and J by 6 bases; unmatched bases: 14. The CDR3: CASSLASAGQGLFKTQYF. CDR3 sequence (DNA): TGTGCCAGCAGTTTAGCTAGTGCGGGACAGGGATTGTTTAAGACCCAGTACTTC.

The chain employs TRBV7-8 and TRBJ2-7; D remains unclear. The CDR3 contains 16 residues. V was clipped by 5 bases and J by 2 bases, with 19 bases between them. The germline V gene encodes CDR1 SGHVS and CDR2 FQNEAQ. The CDR3 DNA is TGTGCCAGCAGCGAAGTGGAGCAGCCGCCTACCTACGAGCAGTACTTC. Translation: CASSEVEQPPTYEQYF.

The sample holds many counts of this clonotype. The rearrangement uses TRBV20-1 and TRBJ1-6; D is ambiguous. Trimming removed 0 bases from V and 0 bases from J, with 12 bases in between. The CDR3 runs 17 residues. CDR1 and CDR2 from the germline V gene are DFQATT and SNEGSKA (reference sequence). The CDR3 protein is CSARDLGSSSYNSPLHF. The CDR3 DNA reads TGCAGTGCTAGAGATCTTGGGTCCAGCTCCTATAATTCACCCCTCCACTTT.

This rearrangement joins TRBV7-8 to TRBJ2-5; D might be TRBD2 (6 bases). Germline V lookup: CDR1 SGHVS, CDR2 FQNEAQ. The V end lost 5 bases, the J end lost 4 bases, and 17 bases lay between the germline ends. CDR3 size: 15 residues. The CDR3 loop reads CASSPPEGGRETQYF. The DNA for the CDR3 is TGTGCCAGCAGCCCCCCGGAGGGTGGGCGAGAGACCCAGTACTTC.

A remark on this clonotype: Its ends do not fully match the called genes, so a read error is possible. This chain connects TRBV3-1 to TRBJ2-5; D is unclear. This CDR3 region has 13 residues. Germline V gene sequence: CDR1 LGHDT, CDR2 YNNKEL (reference sequence). CDR3 amino acids: CASSQGDQQTQDF. The DNA of the CDR3 is TGTGCCAGCAGCCAAGGAGATCAACAGACCCAGGACTTC.

This clonotype was found many times. The V and J genes are TRBV7-2 and TRBJ2-5; D might be TRBD1 or TRBD2, each matching 7 bases. V was trimmed by 3 bases and J by 1 base, leaving 12 bases between them. In germline, CDR1 is SGHTA, CDR2 FQGNSA. This CDR3 comprises 15 residues. The CDR3 here is CASSFSGTAQETQYF. The CDR3 DNA is TGTGCCAGCAGCTTCAGCGGGACAGCCCAAGAGACCCAGTACTTC.

This clonotype was picked up a small number of times. This CDR3 reads CASSDTSGTGYYEQYF. The DNA of the CDR3 is TGTGCCAGCAGTGACACGTCCGGGACAGGGTACTACGAGCAGTACTTC. J is TRBJ2-7 and V is TRBV6-2 or TRBV6-3; 9 nucleotides line up with TRBD1. There are 16 residues in the CDR3. Germline values: CDR1 MNHEY, CDR2 SVGEGT. Trimming removed 5 bases from V and 3 bases from J; junction bases left unmatched: 11.

In its sample, this clonotype was seen many times. This chain connects TRBV30 to TRBJ1-1; maybe TRBD1 (5 bases). The CDR3 length is 11 residues. Germline V gene sequence: CDR1 GTSNPN, CDR2 SVGIG (reference sequence). Trimming took 0 bases from V and 8 from J, leaving 7 bases between them. The CDR3 region is CAWSVGGEAFF. CDR3 nucleotides: TGTGCCTGGAGTGTGGGGGGGGAAGCTTTCTTT.

This clonotype was detected ten times or more. V usage is TRBV11-3 and J usage is TRBJ2-4; the D is unclear. Trimming cost V 5 bases and J 6 bases, with 11 bases left between them. This CDR3 spans 13 amino acids. Germline CDR1 and CDR2: SGHNT and YENEEA. This CDR3 is CASSQDPINIQYF. CDR3 sequence (DNA): TGTGCCAGCAGCCAGGACCCTATAAACATTCAGTACTTC. Supplemented by reference TRBV11-3 and TRBJ2-4, the full variable domain reads EAGVVQSPRYKIIEKKQPVAFWCNPISGHNTLYWYLQNLGQGPELLIRYENEEAVDDSQLPKDRFSAERLKGVDSTLKIQPAELGDSAVYLCASSQDPINIQYFGAGTRLSVL.

The table lists this clonotype with many counts. This CDR3 is CSVARLAGAYEQYF. Written as DNA, the CDR3 is TGCAGCGTTGCCAGATTAGCGGGAGCTTACGAGCAGTACTTC. The chain uses TRBV29-1 and TRBJ2-7; 9 bases map to TRBD2. With 4 bases clipped from V and 4 bases from J, the junction kept 8 bases outside the gene matches. The CDR3 is 14 residues long. Germline CDR1 and CDR2: SQVTM and ANQGSEA.

The V and J genes are TRBV2 and TRBJ2-5; the match to TRBD2 covers 12 bases. V dropped 4 bases and J dropped 4; count of bases not matched to a gene: 7. In germline, CDR1 is SNHLY, CDR2 FYNNEI. This CDR3 region has 16 residues. The CDR3 region is CASSVLLAGGAETQYF. DNA of the CDR3: TGTGCCAGCAGTGTTCTACTAGCGGGAGGAGCAGAGACCCAGTACTTC.

The V call is TRBV19, the J call TRBJ1-5; D uncertain. Looked up from germline, CDR1 is LNHDA and CDR2 is SQIVND (reference sequence). V was pared by 0 bases and J by 0 bases, with 6 bases between. The CDR3 sequence is 15 residues long. This CDR3 is CASSIEGHSNQPQHF. CDR3 sequence (DNA): TGTGCCAGTAGTATAGAAGGGCATAGCAATCAGCCCCAGCATTTT.

This clonotype was picked up many times. In nucleotides, the CDR3 is TGTGCCAGCAGCTTAGATGGGGCAAGCAATCAGCCCCAGCATTTT. Translated, it gives CASSLDGASNQPQHF. The rearrangement joins TRBV11-2 to TRBJ1-5, with a weak D call TRBD1 (5 bases). The germline V gene encodes CDR1 SGHAT and CDR2 FQNNGV. Trimming cost V 0 bases and J 1 base, with 7 bases left between them. The CDR3 is made up of 15 amino acids.

Many counts were recorded for this clonotype. The chain uses TRBV28 and TRBJ1-5, with a possible D match to TRBD1 (6 bases). The CDR3 runs to 15 residues. V was clipped by 5 bases and J by 0 bases, with 11 bases between them. CDR1 and CDR2 (germline): MDHEN, SYDVKM. In nucleotides, the CDR3 is TGTGCCAGCAGTAGGAGGGGGTATAGCAATCAGCCCCAGCATTTT. Translation gives CASSRRGYSNQPQHF. The full variable domain, its missing parts supplied by reference TRBV28 and TRBJ1-5, is DVKVTQSSRYLVKRTGEKVFLECVQDMDHENMFWYRQDPGLGLRLIYFSYDVKMKEKGDIPEGYSVSREKKERFSLILESASTNQTSMYLCASSRRGYSNQPQHFGDGTRLSIL.

The chain joins TRBV28 to TRBJ1-5, with 8 bases lining up with TRBD1. The CDR3 has 19 residues. Germline lookup yields CDR1 MDHEN and CDR2 SYDVKM. Trimming removed 1 base from V and 6 bases from J; junction bases left unmatched: 17. CDR3 nucleotide sequence: TGTGCCAGCAGTTTATTACCCTATATTGGACAGGGATGGTCTCAGCCCCAGCATTTT. Its protein is CASSLLPYIGQGWSQPQHF.

This clonotype has ten or more counts. CDR3 nucleotide sequence: TGTGCCAGCAGTCCCCGGGGGACTAACTATGGCTACACCTTC. It codes for CASSPRGTNYGYTF. The chain couples TRBV6-1 to TRBJ1-2, with D maybe TRBD1 (5 bases). V lost 5 bases and J lost 0, with 10 bases in between. The CDR3 consists of 14 residues. Germline values: CDR1 MNHNS, CDR2 SASEGT.

At least ten counts were recorded for this clonotype. J is TRBJ1-5 and V is TRBV2; tentative D call: TRBD1 (5 bases). The CDR3 has 13 residues. The germline CDR1 and CDR2 sequences are SNHLY and FYNNEI. V lost 4 bases and J lost 7, with 11 bases in between. This chain's CDR3 is CASSAGLGQPQHF. CDR3 nucleotide sequence: TGTGCCAGCAGTGCGGGACTAGGGCAGCCCCAGCATTTT. The complete variable domain, with remaining parts taken from reference TRBV2 and TRBJ1-5, reads EPEVTQTPSHQVTQMGQEVILRCVPISNHLYFYWYRQILGQKVEFLVSFYNNEISEKSEIFDDQFSVERPDGSNFTLKIRSTKLEDSAMYFCASSAGLGQPQHFGDGTRLSIL.

This clonotype turned up a few times. J is TRBJ2-7 and V is TRBV7-2, with D possibly TRBD1 on 6 matching bases. The CDR3 length is 14 residues. Trimming removed 4 bases from V and 0 bases from J, with 10 bases in between. Germline assignment: CDR1 SGHTA and CDR2 FQGNSA. The DNA of the CDR3 is TGTGCCAGCAGCTCCACAGGGACCTCCTACGAGCAGTACTTC. It yields the protein CASSSTGTSYEQYF.